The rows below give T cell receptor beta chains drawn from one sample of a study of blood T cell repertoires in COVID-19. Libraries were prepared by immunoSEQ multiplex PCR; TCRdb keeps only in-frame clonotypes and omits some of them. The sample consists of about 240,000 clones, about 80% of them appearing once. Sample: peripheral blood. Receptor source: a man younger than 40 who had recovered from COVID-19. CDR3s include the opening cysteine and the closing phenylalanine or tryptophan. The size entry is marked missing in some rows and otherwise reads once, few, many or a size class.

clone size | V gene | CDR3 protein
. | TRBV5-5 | CASSRLAGNEQFF
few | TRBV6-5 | CASSYDRGGAYEQYF
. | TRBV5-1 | CASSAMGQGSPEAFF
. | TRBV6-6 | CASSYSGDTQYF
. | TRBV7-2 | CASSTRTGGFGETQYF
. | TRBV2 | CASLELKSADTQYF
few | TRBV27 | CASSLTRGTGRDNSPLHF
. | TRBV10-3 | CAISATGTGYEQYF
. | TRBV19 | CASSIFMNTEAFF
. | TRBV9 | CASSVEGAGTEAFF
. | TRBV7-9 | CASSFATVRQETQYF
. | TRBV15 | CAPQGPDTQYF
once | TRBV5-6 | CASSFSGGSYNEQFF
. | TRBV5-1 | CASSSGDRGYGYTF
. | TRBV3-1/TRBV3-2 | CASSQGARGNSPLHF
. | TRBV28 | CASSPDSNYGYTF
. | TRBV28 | CASSSAGLANTGELFF